A selection of T cell receptor beta chains follows, all from one sample in a study of post-analysis software for immune sequencing data. TCRdb re-called the PCR reads through MiXCR, storing one row per CDR3 protein. The table lists approximately 770,000 distinct CDR3 sequences, about 43% of them singletons. Sequenced sample: blood. The origin of the receptors is a girl aged 5 to 17 with multiple sclerosis. The CDR3 runs from the conserved cysteine through the conserved F or W. Each record gives: CDR3 protein, CDR3 DNA, CDR3 length, clone size, J gene, V gene, D gene. The D gene is left open where the match is weak. Where a row states a size, it is once, few, many or the class of an expanded clone; other rows omit it.

CDR3 protein: CASSPPSGEGYGEQYF
CDR3 DNA: TGTGCCAGCAGCCCCCCGTCCGGGGAGGGTTATGGCGAGCAGTACTTC
CDR3 length: 16
clone size: -
J gene: TRBJ2-7
V gene: TRBV7-9
D gene: TRBD2

CDR3 protein: CATNRGVYGYTF
CDR3 DNA: TGTGCCACAAATCGGGGAGTCTATGGCTACACCTTC
CDR3 length: 12
clone size: few
J gene: TRBJ1-2
V gene: TRBV7-2
D gene: -

CDR3 protein: CASSRQTSHGETQYF
CDR3 DNA: TGTGCCAGCAGCCGCCAGACTAGCCATGGGGAGACCCAGTACTTC
CDR3 length: 15
clone size: few
J gene: TRBJ2-5
V gene: TRBV28
D gene: TRBD2

CDR3 protein: CTSSLEGQSQETQYF
CDR3 DNA: TGTACCAGCAGTTTAGAGGGACAGTCCCAAGAGACCCAGTACTTC
CDR3 length: 15
clone size: -
J gene: TRBJ2-5
V gene: TRBV12-3/TRBV12-4
D gene: TRBD1

CDR3 protein: CASSVRGSGEQYF
CDR3 DNA: TGTGCCAGCAGCGTAAGGGGTTCTGGGGAGCAGTACTTC
CDR3 length: 13
clone size: -
J gene: TRBJ2-7
V gene: TRBV9
D gene: -

CDR3 protein: CASSYNSAGEQYF
CDR3 DNA: TGTGCCAGCAGTTACAATTCCGCCGGCGAGCAGTACTTC
CDR3 length: 13
clone size: -
J gene: TRBJ2-7
V gene: TRBV6-5
D gene: -

CDR3 protein: CASSPGGIDNEQYF
CDR3 DNA: TGTGCCAGCAGTCCTGGCGGGATCGACAATGAGCAGTACTTC
CDR3 length: 14
clone size: -
J gene: TRBJ2-7
V gene: TRBV6-2/TRBV6-3
D gene: -

CDR3 protein: CASSFRTFLYF
CDR3 DNA: TGTGCCAGCAGTTTTAGGACATTTCTGTACTTC
CDR3 length: 11
clone size: few
J gene: TRBJ2-7
V gene: TRBV28
D gene: -

CDR3 protein: CSARGASGRGNEQFF
CDR3 DNA: TGCAGTGCTAGAGGGGCTAGCGGGAGGGGGAATGAGCAGTTCTTC
CDR3 length: 15
clone size: -
J gene: TRBJ2-1
V gene: TRBV20-1
D gene: TRBD2

CDR3 protein: CASSQDFRDRVTEAFF
CDR3 DNA: TGCGCCAGCAGCCAAGATTTCCGGGACAGGGTTACTGAAGCTTTCTTT
CDR3 length: 16
clone size: -
J gene: TRBJ1-1
V gene: TRBV4-3
D gene: TRBD1

CDR3 protein: CSASSQGAFNIQYF
CDR3 DNA: TGCAGTGCTTCATCACAGGGGGCATTTAACATTCAGTACTTC
CDR3 length: 14
clone size: -
J gene: TRBJ2-4
V gene: TRBV20-1
D gene: TRBD1

CDR3 protein: CCYKGGGNTEAFF
CDR3 DNA: TGCTGCTATAAGGGGGGCGGCAACACTGAAGCTTTCTTT
CDR3 length: 13
clone size: many
J gene: TRBJ1-1
V gene: TRBV29-1
D gene: -

CDR3 protein: CASSLGAGLAGRSSYNEQFF
CDR3 DNA: TGTGCCAGCAGCTTAGGGGCGGGACTAGCGGGAAGGAGCTCCTACAATGAGCAGTTCTTC
CDR3 length: 20
clone size: few
J gene: TRBJ2-1
V gene: TRBV11-1
D gene: TRBD2

CDR3 protein: CASSSDAGANVLTF
CDR3 DNA: TGTGCCAGCAGTTCCGACGCTGGGGCCAACGTCCTGACTTTC
CDR3 length: 14
clone size: few
J gene: TRBJ2-6
V gene: TRBV28
D gene: -

CDR3 protein: CASSEAHQGVAYGYTF
CDR3 DNA: TGTGCCAGCAGTGAAGCCCACCAGGGGGTGGCCTATGGCTACACCTTC
CDR3 length: 16
clone size: few
J gene: TRBJ1-2
V gene: TRBV6-1
D gene: TRBD1

CDR3 protein: CANSLRGAYEQYF
CDR3 DNA: TGCGCCAACAGCTTAAGAGGGGCCTACGAGCAGTACTTC
CDR3 length: 13
clone size: once
J gene: TRBJ2-7
V gene: TRBV5-1
D gene: -

CDR3 protein: CASSFKRGQTYEQYF
CDR3 DNA: TGTGCCAGCAGCTTTAAGAGGGGGCAAACCTACGAGCAGTACTTC
CDR3 length: 15
clone size: -
J gene: TRBJ2-7
V gene: TRBV6-2/TRBV6-3
D gene: TRBD1

CDR3 protein: CASSGDRARTYGYTF
CDR3 DNA: TGTGCCAGCAGCGGGGACAGGGCCCGTACCTATGGCTACACCTTC
CDR3 length: 15
clone size: few
J gene: TRBJ1-2
V gene: TRBV7-2
D gene: TRBD1

CDR3 protein: CASRETGGNIQYF
CDR3 DNA: TGTGCCAGCAGGGAAACAGGGGGGAACATTCAGTACTTC
CDR3 length: 13
clone size: -
J gene: TRBJ2-4
V gene: TRBV2
D gene: TRBD1

CDR3 protein: CASSLANSGANVLTF
CDR3 DNA: TGTGCCAGCAGCTTGGCAAACTCTGGGGCCAACGTCCTGACTTTC
CDR3 length: 15
clone size: -
J gene: TRBJ2-6
V gene: TRBV5-4
D gene: -

CDR3 protein: CASSQAPGAGGEDTQYF
CDR3 DNA: TGTGCCAGCAGCCAGGCCCCAGGTGCGGGAGGCGAGGATACGCAGTATTTT
CDR3 length: 17
clone size: -
J gene: TRBJ2-3
V gene: TRBV5-5
D gene: TRBD2

CDR3 protein: CATSDRLTSSDTQYF
CDR3 DNA: TGTGCCACCAGTGACCGTTTGACCTCCTCAGATACGCAGTATTTT
CDR3 length: 15
clone size: -
J gene: TRBJ2-3
V gene: TRBV24-1
D gene: -

CDR3 protein: CASSPSGGASSYEQYF
CDR3 DNA: TGTGCCAGCAGCCCTTCCGGTGGGGCCAGCTCCTACGAGCAGTACTTC
CDR3 length: 16
clone size: -
J gene: TRBJ2-7
V gene: TRBV7-9
D gene: -

CDR3 protein: CATSGTSGRAFSYNEQFF
CDR3 DNA: TGTGCCACCAGCGGGACTAGCGGGAGGGCGTTTTCCTATAATGAGCAGTTCTTC
CDR3 length: 18
clone size: -
J gene: TRBJ2-1
V gene: TRBV15
D gene: TRBD2

CDR3 protein: CASSPEIAVTYYEQYF
CDR3 DNA: TGTGCCAGCAGCCCCGAGATAGCAGTAACTTACTACGAGCAGTACTTC
CDR3 length: 16
clone size: -
J gene: TRBJ2-7
V gene: TRBV28
D gene: -

CDR3 protein: CASSDRAEGAPEAFF
CDR3 DNA: TGTGCCAGCAGTGACCGGGCCGAGGGGGCCCCTGAAGCTTTCTTT
CDR3 length: 15
clone size: -
J gene: TRBJ1-1
V gene: TRBV6-1
D gene: TRBD1

CDR3 protein: CASSAFPGLAETQYF
CDR3 DNA: TGTGCCAGCAGCGCCTTCCCGGGGCTGGCGGAGACCCAGTACTTC
CDR3 length: 15
clone size: -
J gene: TRBJ2-5
V gene: TRBV9
D gene: -

CDR3 protein: CSASGTGYEQYF
CDR3 DNA: TGCAGTGCTTCCGGGACAGGATACGAGCAGTACTTC
CDR3 length: 12
clone size: -
J gene: TRBJ2-7
V gene: TRBV20-1
D gene: TRBD1

CDR3 protein: CASSHNPAGTNSYNEQFF
CDR3 DNA: TGTGCCAGCAGCCATAACCCCGCCGGGACCAACTCCTACAATGAGCAGTTCTTC
CDR3 length: 18
clone size: -
J gene: TRBJ2-1
V gene: TRBV3-1
D gene: -

CDR3 protein: CAWSRVVYEQYF
CDR3 DNA: TGTGCCTGGAGTAGGGTAGTCTACGAGCAGTACTTC
CDR3 length: 12
clone size: -
J gene: TRBJ2-7
V gene: TRBV30
D gene: -

CDR3 protein: CSARDPSISGANVLTF
CDR3 DNA: TGCAGTGCTAGAGATCCCAGTATCTCTGGGGCCAACGTCCTGACTTTC
CDR3 length: 16
clone size: -
J gene: TRBJ2-6
V gene: TRBV20-1
D gene: -

CDR3 protein: CASSPGQGASPLHF
CDR3 DNA: TGTGCCAGCTCACCAGGACAGGGGGCATCACCCCTCCACTTT
CDR3 length: 14
clone size: few
J gene: TRBJ1-6
V gene: TRBV18
D gene: TRBD1

CDR3 protein: CASSLGASGVPTYEQYF
CDR3 DNA: TGTGCCAGCAGCTTAGGGGCTAGCGGGGTCCCAACCTACGAGCAGTACTTC
CDR3 length: 17
clone size: -
J gene: TRBJ2-7
V gene: TRBV7-2
D gene: TRBD2

CDR3 protein: CASSLDRGGSTDTQYF
CDR3 DNA: TGCGCCAGCAGCTTGGATCGTGGGGGAAGCACAGATACGCAGTATTTT
CDR3 length: 16
clone size: many
J gene: TRBJ2-3
V gene: TRBV5-1
D gene: -

CDR3 protein: CASSRKVAYEQYF
CDR3 DNA: TGTGCCAGCAGTAGAAAGGTAGCCTACGAGCAGTACTTC
CDR3 length: 13
clone size: -
J gene: TRBJ2-7
V gene: TRBV27
D gene: -

CDR3 protein: CASKRATASETQYF
CDR3 DNA: TGTGCCAGCAAGAGGGCGACCGCCTCAGAGACCCAGTACTTC
CDR3 length: 14
clone size: -
J gene: TRBJ2-5
V gene: TRBV13
D gene: -

CDR3 protein: CATSLGQETQYF
CDR3 DNA: TGCGCCACCTCTCTTGGTCAAGAGACCCAGTACTTC
CDR3 length: 12
clone size: few
J gene: TRBJ2-5
V gene: TRBV10-2
D gene: -

CDR3 protein: CASSQDSPGTDGFDYEQYF
CDR3 DNA: TGCGCCAGCAGCCAAGATTCCCCCGGGACAGACGGTTTCGACTACGAGCAGTACTTC
CDR3 length: 19
clone size: -
J gene: TRBJ2-7
V gene: TRBV4-3
D gene: TRBD1

CDR3 protein: CSVGDRTETQYF
CDR3 DNA: TGCAGCGTGGGGGACAGGACAGAGACCCAGTACTTC
CDR3 length: 12
clone size: -
J gene: TRBJ2-5
V gene: TRBV29-1
D gene: TRBD1

CDR3 protein: CSANRLAGAGEQYF
CDR3 DNA: TGCAGTGCTAACAGACTAGCGGGAGCAGGCGAGCAGTACTTC
CDR3 length: 14
clone size: -
J gene: TRBJ2-7
V gene: TRBV20-1
D gene: TRBD2

CDR3 protein: CASSLAEQGKAFF
CDR3 DNA: TGCGCCAGCAGCTTGGCCGAACAGGGAAAAGCTTTCTTT
CDR3 length: 13
clone size: -
J gene: TRBJ1-1
V gene: TRBV5-1
D gene: -

CDR3 protein: CASSLGQHEKLFF
CDR3 DNA: TGTGCCAGCAGCTTGGGACAGCATGAAAAACTGTTTTTT
CDR3 length: 13
clone size: -
J gene: TRBJ1-4
V gene: TRBV13
D gene: TRBD1

CDR3 protein: CASSLEDSRSYEQYF
CDR3 DNA: TGTGCCAGCAGTTTAGAGGACAGCCGTTCCTACGAGCAGTACTTC
CDR3 length: 15
clone size: -
J gene: TRBJ2-7
V gene: TRBV28
D gene: -

CDR3 protein: CASSLGPYTEAFF
CDR3 DNA: TGCGCCAGCAGCTTAGGACCGTACACTGAAGCTTTCTTT
CDR3 length: 13
clone size: few
J gene: TRBJ1-1
V gene: TRBV5-1
D gene: -

CDR3 protein: CSVEFGHEQYF
CDR3 DNA: TGCAGCGTTGAGTTTGGCCACGAGCAGTACTTC
CDR3 length: 11
clone size: few
J gene: TRBJ2-7
V gene: TRBV29-1
D gene: -

CDR3 protein: CASSLSRGRNTEAFF
CDR3 DNA: TGTGCCAGCAGCCTTTCCAGGGGGAGGAACACTGAAGCTTTCTTT
CDR3 length: 15
clone size: -
J gene: TRBJ1-1
V gene: TRBV6-5
D gene: TRBD1

CDR3 protein: CSARTGSTDTQYF
CDR3 DNA: TGCAGCGCCCGGACAGGGAGCACAGATACGCAGTATTTT
CDR3 length: 13
clone size: -
J gene: TRBJ2-3
V gene: TRBV29-1
D gene: TRBD1